Shown below are 31 T cell receptor beta chains from a single sample sequenced in a study of technical replicates of blood from several donors (dated by TCRdb to the late 2010s). Receptors were amplified or captured by the immunoSEQ multiplex PCR assay. TCRdb obtained this table from immuneACCESS and retained in-frame rearrangements with V and J assigned. These tables miss some clones; where compared with another copy, unresolved V genes account for less than half of the shortfall, and the remainder is unexplained. In all, the sample holds around 68,000 clones, and roughly 97% of those were seen once. About 0.31% of the sample belongs to the ten largest clones. The specimen sequenced was T cells isolated from PBMCs. These receptors were taken from a human donor in good health.

The V call is TRBV19, the J call TRBJ1-5, with 8 nucleotides matching TRBD1. This CDR3 has 13 amino acids. V was pared by 7 bases and J by 8 bases, with 7 bases of the junction left unmatched. CDR1 and CDR2 (germline): LNHDA, SQIVND (reference sequence). The CDR3 nucleotides read TGTGCCAGTAACGACAGGGGAGATAAGCCCCAGCATTTT. It codes for CASNDRGDKPQHF. The variable domain in full, completed from reference TRBV19 and TRBJ1-5, reads DGGITQSPKYLFRKEGQNVTLSCEQNLNHDAMYWYRQDPGQGLRLIYYSQIVNDFQKGDIAEGYSVSREKKESFPLTVTSAQKNPTAFYLCASNDRGDKPQHFGDGTRLSIL.

The chain is built from TRBV9 and TRBJ2-1; TRBD2 agrees at 7 bases. With V trimmed by 0 bases and J by 4 bases, 4 bases remained unmatched. The CDR3 extends over 15 amino acids. Germline lookup yields CDR1 SGDLS and CDR2 YYNGEE. CDR3 sequence: CASSVGVSGYNEQFF. CDR3 bases: TGTGCCAGCAGCGTAGGTGTTAGCGGGTACAATGAGCAGTTCTTC.

The V and J genes are TRBV6-5 and TRBJ2-7; a possible D gene is TRBD2 (6 bases). The V gene's germline CDR1 is MNHEY and CDR2 SVGAGI. V was trimmed by 0 bases and J by 6 bases, leaving 12 bases between them. CDR3 length: 14 amino acids. The CDR3 loop reads CASSYSTGVGEQYF. CDR3 nucleotides: TGTGCCAGCAGTTACTCGACGGGGGTTGGCGAGCAGTACTTC.

This clone showed up just once. This chain connects TRBV5-1 to TRBJ1-4, with a weak D call TRBD1 (5 bases). Deletions cut 2 bases from V and 6 bases from J, with 14 bases between. The CDR3 is made up of 15 amino acids. Germline-derived CDR1 and CDR2 are SGHRS and YFSETQ. The DNA for the CDR3 is TGCGCCAGCAGCTTTGCCCTAGTAGGGGATGAAAAACTGTTTTTT. Its protein is CASSFALVGDEKLFF.

The CDR3 nucleotides are TGTGCCACCAGCAGAACGACTAGCGGGCTCTACGAGCAGTACTTC. Amino acid sequence: CATSRTTSGLYEQYF. J is TRBJ2-7 and V is TRBV15; 10 positions agree with TRBD2. Germline V lookup: CDR1 LNHNV, CDR2 YYDKDF (reference sequence). CDR3 length: 15 amino acids. V gave up 2 bases and J gave up 3 bases; unmatched junction bases: 4. Based on the CDR3 plus reference TRBV15 and TRBJ2-7, the full variable domain is DAMVIQNPRYQVTQFGKPVTLSCSQTLNHNVMYWYQQKSSQAPKLLFHYYDKDFNNEADTPDNFQSRRPNTSFCFLDIRSPGLGDTAMYLCATSRTTSGLYEQYFGPGTRLTVT.

The rearrangement uses TRBV14 and TRBJ2-7; the match to TRBD2 covers 10 bases. There are 14 residues in the CDR3. Germline V gives CDR1 SGHDN, CDR2 FVKESK. The V gene end was trimmed by 4 bases and the J gene end by 7 bases; junction bases not matched to a gene: 7. Written as DNA, the CDR3 is TGTGCCAGCAGCCTAGCGGGAGGACTGGCAGAGCAGTACTTC. It yields the protein CASSLAGGLAEQYF.

The chain combines TRBV5-1 with TRBJ1-2, with TRBD1 matching over 7 bases. The CDR3 sequence is 15 residues long. V shed 4 bases, J shed 8 bases, and the junction held 14 bases outside the gene matches. Looked up from germline, CDR1 is SGHRS and CDR2 is YFSETQ. CDR3 DNA sequence: TGCGCCAGCAGCCCAGGTGGACAGGCAGTCGAAGGCTACACCTTC. Translated, it gives CASSPGGQAVEGYTF.

The rearrangement links TRBV29-1 to TRBJ2-7, with a weak D call TRBD2 (6 bases). Germline CDR1 SQVTM, CDR2 ANQGSEA. This CDR3 is built from 11 residues. Deletions cut 3 bases from V and 3 bases from J, with 6 bases between. CDR3 in amino acids: CSVERGYEQYF. The CDR3 DNA sequence: TGCAGCGTTGAGCGGGGCTACGAGCAGTACTTC.

This sequence joins TRBV5-5 and TRBJ2-7; tentative D call: TRBD2 (5 bases). CDR3 size: 17 residues. V shed 0 bases and J shed 2 bases, with 18 bases lying between them. Germline lookup yields CDR1 SGHKS and CDR2 YYEKEE (reference sequence). The CDR3 nucleotides are TGTGCCAGCAGCTTGGCCTTGCCGGGGTTAACCACCTACGAGCAGTACTTC. This encodes CASSLALPGLTTYEQYF.

The CDR3 bases are TGTGCCAGCAGCTTAGTTCCGGGTACCGACACTGAAGCTTTCTTT. Amino acid sequence: CASSLVPGTDTEAFF. The rearrangement links TRBV7-9 to TRBJ1-1; D ambiguous. This CDR3 contains 15 residues. Germline loops: CDR1 SEHNR, CDR2 FQNEAQ (reference sequence). V was trimmed by 1 base and J by 3 bases, leaving 12 bases between them.

About this clone: Other DNA sequences in this sample translate to the same CDR3. The V call is TRBV27, the J call TRBJ2-7; 7 bases are a match to TRBD1. CDR1 is MNHEY, CDR2 SMNVEV, per germline (reference sequence). V lost 3 bases and J lost 3; bases outside the gene matches: 2. The CDR3 has 13 amino acids. CDR3 in DNA: TGTGCCAGCAGTTTTGCAGGGGGCTACGAGCAGTACTTC. Translating gives CASSFAGGYEQYF.

The chain combines TRBV6-5 with TRBJ2-7; TRBD2 matches 14 bases. The CDR3 is made up of 15 amino acids. Germline loops: CDR1 MNHEY, CDR2 SVGAGI. The J segment lost 4 bases and the V segment lost 5 bases, leaving 4 bases of the junction unmatched. This chain's CDR3 is CASSKRLAGGYEQYF. In DNA, the CDR3 is TGTGCCAGCAGTAAACGACTAGCGGGAGGGTACGAGCAGTACTTC.

The chain combines TRBV28 with TRBJ1-2; perhaps TRBD1 as D (5 bases). CDR1 is MDHEN, CDR2 SYDVKM, per germline. Trimming removed 8 bases from V and 5 bases from J, with 12 bases in between. CDR3 size: 12 residues. CDR3 region: CASGTGGYGYTF. The DNA for the CDR3 is TGTGCCAGCGGCACGGGGGGGTATGGCTACACCTTC.

The chain has TRBV7-8 and TRBJ2-5; tentative D call: TRBD2 (6 bases). This CDR3 is 13 amino acids long. The germline CDR1 and CDR2 sequences are SGHVS and FQNEAQ. The ends were cut back, 4 bases at V and 7 bases at J, with 13 bases in the middle. The CDR3 region is CASSYGTRGTQYF. The DNA for the CDR3 is TGTGCCAGCAGCTACGGGACTCGGGGGACCCAGTACTTC.

The chain joins TRBV4-1 to TRBJ1-1, with a possible D match to TRBD1 (6 bases). V was pared by 0 bases and J by 6 bases, with 14 bases between. Germline CDR1 MGHRA, CDR2 YSYEKL. CDR3 length: 15 amino acids. Here the CDR3 reads CASSQETGLRSEAFF. The CDR3, as DNA: TGCGCCAGCAGCCAAGAGACAGGACTGCGTTCTGAAGCTTTCTTT.

The chain joins TRBV30 to TRBJ2-1; possibly TRBD1 for D (5 bases). This CDR3 comprises 13 residues. CDR1 is GTSNPN, CDR2 SVGIG, per germline (reference sequence). V lost 5 bases and J lost 2, with 10 bases in between. The CDR3 region is CAWGASTYNEQFF. The CDR3 nucleotides are TGTGCCTGGGGGGCGAGCACCTACAATGAGCAGTTCTTC. The full variable domain, in which reference TRBV30 and TRBJ2-1 provide the parts outside the CDR3, is SQTIHQWPATLVQPVGSPLSLECTVEGTSNPNLYWYRQAAGRGLQLLFYSVGIGQISSEVPQNLSASRPQDRQFILSSKKLLLSDSGFYLCAWGASTYNEQFFGPGTRLTVL.

V and J are TRBV30 and TRBJ1-5; no reliable D call. Germline V lookup: CDR1 GTSNPN, CDR2 SVGIG (reference sequence). V gave up 7 bases and J gave up 3 bases, with 13 bases separating them. The CDR3 is made up of 13 amino acids. The DNA of the CDR3 is TGTGCCTTAGCGGAGTCACACAATCAGCCCCAGCATTTT. As protein: CALAESHNQPQHF. Combining the CDR3 with reference TRBV30 and TRBJ1-5 gives the whole variable domain SQTIHQWPATLVQPVGSPLSLECTVEGTSNPNLYWYRQAAGRGLQLLFYSVGIGQISSEVPQNLSASRPQDRQFILSSKKLLLSDSGFYLCALAESHNQPQHFGDGTRLSIL.

The V gene is TRBV19, the J gene TRBJ2-2; the D gene is possibly TRBD1 (6 bases). V lost 1 base, J lost 1 base, and 7 bases lay in between. The CDR3 runs to 15 residues. Germline lookup yields CDR1 LNHDA and CDR2 SQIVND (reference sequence). CDR3 residues: CASSIGQVNTGELFF. The CDR3 region has the DNA TGTGCCAGTAGTATAGGACAGGTGAACACCGGGGAGCTGTTTTTT.

This sequence joins TRBV10-3 and TRBJ1-1; D is perhaps TRBD1 (5 bases). V shed 8 bases and J shed 1 base, with 8 bases lying between them. This CDR3 comprises 12 residues. The germline gives CDR1 ENHRY, CDR2 SYGVKD. CDR3 sequence reads: CAIGAPNTEAFF. CDR3 DNA: TGTGCCATCGGGGCCCCGAACACTGAAGCTTTCTTT.

V usage is TRBV6-1 and J usage is TRBJ2-6; D ambiguous. V shed 7 bases and J shed 4 bases, with 11 bases lying between them. The CDR3 has 14 residues. Germline V gene sequence: CDR1 MNHNS, CDR2 SASEGT. The CDR3 DNA sequence: TGTGCCAGCATAACAACATCCGGGGCCAACGTCCTGACTTTC. It translates to CASITTSGANVLTF.

The J gene is TRBJ2-7, the V gene TRBV29-1, with 7 bases identical to TRBD1. Trimming cost V 4 bases and J 4 bases; bases outside gene matches: 4. Germline CDR1 SQVTM, CDR2 ANQGSEA. This CDR3 comprises 12 residues. The CDR3 DNA sequence: TGCAGCGTTGCCGCAGGGGGTTACGAGCAGTACTTC. As protein: CSVAAGGYEQYF.

The chain combines TRBV29-1 with TRBJ2-7, with 7 bases matching TRBD2. Germline values: CDR1 SQVTM, CDR2 ANQGSEA. There are 13 residues in the CDR3. V was clipped by 4 bases and J by 2 bases; unmatched bases: 5. CDR3 coding DNA: TGCAGCGTTGTTCTAGCGGTAACCTACGAGCAGTACTTC. Residues: CSVVLAVTYEQYF.

This clone showed up just once. The chain recombines TRBV13 with TRBJ2-5; 9 positions agree with TRBD1. The V gene end was trimmed by 6 bases and the J gene end by 5 bases; junction bases not matched to a gene: 7. Germline lookup yields CDR1 PRHDT and CDR2 FYEKMQ (reference sequence). This CDR3 region has 14 residues. This chain's CDR3 is CASSSGTGTETQYF. In nucleotides, the CDR3 is TGTGCCAGCAGTTCCGGGACAGGGACCGAGACCCAGTACTTC.

The J gene is TRBJ2-7, the V gene TRBV11-2, with 11 bases that match TRBD1. V was clipped by 5 bases and J by 4 bases; unmatched bases: 4. Germline V gene sequence: CDR1 SGHAT, CDR2 FQNNGV. The CDR3 length is 14 residues. The CDR3 DNA reads TGTGCCAGCAGCCTGGACAGGGGGCCATACGAGCAGTACTTC. Protein: CASSLDRGPYEQYF.

The chain joins TRBV11-2 to TRBJ1-3; D gene ambiguous. The CDR3 runs 14 residues. Per the germline V gene, CDR1 is SGHAT and CDR2 is FQNNGV. V gave up 1 base and J gave up 0 bases, with 4 bases separating them. CDR3 sequence (DNA): TGTGCCAGCAGCTTAGGACACTCTGGAAACACCATATATTTT. Residues: CASSLGHSGNTIYF. Supplemented by reference TRBV11-2 and TRBJ1-3, the full variable domain reads EAGVAQSPRYKIIEKRQSVAFWCNPISGHATLYWYQQILGQGPKLLIQFQNNGVVDDSQLPKDRFSAERLKGVDSTLKIQPAKLEDSAVYLCASSLGHSGNTIYFGEGSWLTVV.

The J gene is TRBJ1-4, the V gene TRBV19; D remains unclear. V lost 3 bases, J lost 11 bases, and 13 bases lay in between. There are 13 residues in the CDR3. CDR1 and CDR2 (germline): LNHDA, SQIVND (reference sequence). CDR3 loop: CASSMKLRKKLFF. The CDR3 bases are TGTGCCAGTAGTATGAAGTTGAGGAAGAAACTGTTTTTT.

J is TRBJ1-2 and V is TRBV9, with TRBD1 as a possible D gene (5 bases). Germline V lookup: CDR1 SGDLS, CDR2 YYNGEE. The ends were cut back, 0 bases at V and 5 bases at J, with 14 bases in the middle. The CDR3 runs to 15 residues. CDR3 bases: TGTGCCAGCAGCGTAGTTCCAGGGTTATTATATGGCTACACCTTC. Protein: CASSVVPGLLYGYTF.

This clone showed up just once. The gene calls are TRBV2 and TRBJ2-1, with D possibly being TRBD1 (5 bases). Germline CDR1 and CDR2: SNHLY and FYNNEI. The CDR3 has 13 residues. Trimming removed 5 bases from V and 16 bases from J, with 21 bases in between. In nucleotides, the CDR3 is TGTGCCAGCAGTTATCAGGGCGTGGGATGGGGCTTCTTC. It yields the protein CASSYQGVGWGFF. The full variable domain, completed using reference TRBV2 and TRBJ2-1, is EPEVTQTPSHQVTQMGQEVILRCVPISNHLYFYWYRQILGQKVEFLVSFYNNEISEKSEIFDDQFSVERPDGSNFTLKIRSTKLEDSAMYFCASSYQGVGWGFFGPGTRLTVL.

This chain joins TRBV9 and TRBJ2-7; D is ambiguous. Germline V gene lookup returns CDR1 SGDLS and CDR2 YYNGEE. CDR3 size: 15 residues. V shed 0 bases and J shed 0 bases, with 10 bases lying between them. The CDR3 sequence is CASSVGHSNSYEQYF. The CDR3 DNA follows: TGTGCCAGCAGCGTAGGACATTCCAACTCCTACGAGCAGTACTTC.

For the CDR3, the DNA is TGTGCCAGCAGTGGCGGGACAGGGGCTCAGCAGCCCCAGCATTTT. It specifies CASSGGTGAQQPQHF. The chain uses TRBV25-1 and TRBJ1-5; 10 bases fit TRBD1. This CDR3 has 15 residues. Trimming took 4 bases from V and 7 from J; bases not matched to a gene: 7. The germline CDR1 and CDR2 sequences are MGHDK and SYGVNS.

The chain joins TRBV2 to TRBJ1-1, with a weak D call TRBD1 (5 bases). Germline V gene sequence: CDR1 SNHLY, CDR2 FYNNEI. There are 13 residues in the CDR3. Trimming cost V 7 bases and J 1 base, with 10 bases left between them. CDR3 region: CASISRENTEAFF. The CDR3 DNA reads as TGTGCCAGCATTAGCAGGGAGAACACTGAAGCTTTCTTT.